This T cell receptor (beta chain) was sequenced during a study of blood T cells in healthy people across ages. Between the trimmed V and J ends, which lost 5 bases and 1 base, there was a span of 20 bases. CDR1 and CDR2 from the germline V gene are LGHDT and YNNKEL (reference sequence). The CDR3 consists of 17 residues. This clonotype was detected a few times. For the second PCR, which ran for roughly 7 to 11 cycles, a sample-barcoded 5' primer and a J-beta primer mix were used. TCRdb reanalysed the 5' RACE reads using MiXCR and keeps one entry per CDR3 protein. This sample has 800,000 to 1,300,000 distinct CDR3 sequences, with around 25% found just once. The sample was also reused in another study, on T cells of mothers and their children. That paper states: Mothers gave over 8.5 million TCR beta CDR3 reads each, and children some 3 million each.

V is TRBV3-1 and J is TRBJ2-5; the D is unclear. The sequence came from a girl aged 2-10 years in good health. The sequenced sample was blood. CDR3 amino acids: CASSAIGGFEPQETQYF. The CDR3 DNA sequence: TGTGCCAGCAGCGCCATAGGTGGTTTCGAGCCCCAAGAGACCCAGTACTTC.